The 6 T cell receptor beta chains given below trace back to one sample, sequenced in a study of cytomegalovirus exposure and HLA in healthy donors. Use of 60 Vbeta and 13 Jbeta primers characterized the PCR. This table comes from immunoSEQ multiplex PCR, and its TCRdb copy is limited to in-frame clones, with some not included. The sample records about 100,000 clones, over 70% being singletons. The source material was PBMCs. The receptors shown here come from a man aged 50 or older in good health and CMV-seronegative.

This clone was recorded once. The chain uses TRBV7-3 and TRBJ1-1; the match to TRBD1 covers 7 bases. V trimming: 5 bases; J trimming: 11 bases; junction bases outside the gene matches: 14. CDR1 and CDR2 from the germline V gene are SGHTA and FQGTGA. This CDR3 has 14 residues. This chain's CDR3 is CASSPQGQSGVAFF. In nucleotides, the CDR3 is TGTGCCAGCAGCCCCCAGGGACAGTCAGGAGTGGCTTTCTTT.

For this clone: Other DNA sequences within the sample encode an identical CDR3. The V call is TRBV6-1, the J call TRBJ1-4; a weak D match, TRBD1 (6 bases). V was cut by 8 bases and J by 0 bases, with 13 bases left in between. Germline lookup yields CDR1 MNHNS and CDR2 SASEGT. CDR3 length: 15 amino acids. The CDR3: CASVRGKATNEKLFF. The CDR3 coding sequence is TGTGCCAGCGTGAGGGGGAAAGCAACTAATGAAAAACTGTTTTTT.

The chain links TRBV28 to TRBJ1-2; 7 bases line up with TRBD1. Germline V gene lookup returns CDR1 MDHEN and CDR2 SYDVKM. Trimming removed 2 bases from V and 4 bases from J; junction bases left unmatched: 13. The CDR3 runs 17 residues. As DNA, the CDR3 is TGTGCCAGCAGTTTAATAGGGTCGGGACAGATTTTCTATGGCTACACCTTC. It encodes CASSLIGSGQIFYGYTF.

This rearrangement joins TRBV27 to TRBJ2-2; TRBD2 agrees at 8 bases. With 0 bases clipped from V and 0 bases from J, the junction kept 3 bases outside the gene matches. The length of the CDR3 is 17 residues. CDR1 is MNHEY, CDR2 SMNVEV, per germline (reference sequence). The DNA for the CDR3 is TGTGCCAGCAGTTTATCGAAACTAGCGGCGAACACCGGGGAGCTGTTTTTT. Translated: CASSLSKLAANTGELFF.

The chain carries TRBV15 and TRBJ2-7; 9 bases fit TRBD1. The length of the CDR3 is 14 residues. With V trimmed by 2 bases and J by 5 bases, 4 bases remained unmatched. The germline V gene has CDR1 LNHNV and CDR2 YYDKDF (reference sequence). The CDR3 spells CATSRTGTGHEQYF. The CDR3 region has the DNA TGTGCCACCAGCAGAACCGGGACAGGGCACGAGCAGTACTTC.

J is TRBJ1-2 and V is TRBV5-1, with D unclear. Germline CDR1 reads SGHRS; CDR2 reads YFSETQ. Trimming removed 1 base from V and 5 bases from J, with 9 bases in between. The CDR3 runs 13 residues. The CDR3 protein is CASSLTAYYGYTF. The CDR3 DNA is TGCGCCAGCAGCTTGACAGCCTATTATGGCTACACCTTC.